Following are 20 T cell receptor beta chains from one sample sequenced in a study of blood T cell repertoires in COVID-19. The table came from immunoSEQ multiplex PCR; TCRdb's copy has only in-frame clones and leaves some out. This sample has roughly 110,000 clones, with 75% to 90% found just once. Sequenced input: peripheral blood. The source is a human donor with acute or convalescent COVID-19. The donor label of this sample is uncertain.

This chain uses TRBV7-9 with TRBJ1-2; 8 positions agree with TRBD1. The V segment lost 0 bases and the J segment 7 bases; nucleotides outside the gene matches: 4. In germline, CDR1 is SEHNR, CDR2 FQNEAQ (reference sequence). The CDR3 spans 14 residues. The CDR3 protein is CASSLAQGVVGYTF. DNA of the CDR3: TGTGCCAGCAGCTTAGCACAGGGGGTAGTTGGCTACACCTTC.

The chain links TRBV15 to TRBJ1-2; 12 bases line up with TRBD1. V lost 7 bases to trimming and J lost 4 bases; unmatched junction nucleotides: 10. The length of the CDR3 is 16 residues. Germline V gene sequence: CDR1 LNHNV, CDR2 YYDKDF (reference sequence). Here the CDR3 reads CATTLGTGGLGYGYTF. The CDR3 bases are TGTGCCACCACTTTAGGGACAGGGGGCTTAGGCTATGGCTACACCTTC.

V gene TRBV6-5 combines with J gene TRBJ2-2; D uncertain. Germline CDR1 and CDR2: MNHEY and SVGAGI. CDR3 length equals 12 residues. V lost 10 bases to trimming and J lost 5 bases, with 11 bases between them. The DNA of the CDR3 is TGTGCCACCCTCGTGTCTACCGGGGAGCTGTTTTTT. Translation gives CATLVSTGELFF.

This chain uses TRBV6-5 with TRBJ1-3; a possible D gene is TRBD1 (6 bases). This CDR3 is built from 15 residues. The germline CDR1 and CDR2 sequences are MNHEY and SVGAGI. The ends were cut back, 4 bases at V and 1 base at J, with 11 bases in the middle. The CDR3 DNA is TGTGCCAGCAGTTCTATAACAGGGTCTGGAAACACCATATATTTT. It specifies CASSSITGSGNTIYF.

The rearrangement links TRBV5-4 to TRBJ1-2, with 10 positions matching TRBD1. Germline CDR1 is SGHNT and CDR2 is YYREEE (reference sequence). J gave up 5 bases and V 4 bases, and 5 bases lay outside the gene matches. This CDR3 is built from 14 residues. The CDR3 bases are TGTGCCAGCAGCAACAGACAGGGGGCATATGGCTACACCTTC. This sequence encodes CASSNRQGAYGYTF.

V is TRBV18 and J is TRBJ2-7; a possible D gene is TRBD2 (6 bases). The length of the CDR3 is 12 residues. The V gene's germline CDR1 is KGHSH and CDR2 LQKENI. V dropped 3 bases and J dropped 6 bases, with 9 bases sitting between them. The CDR3 region is CASSPMGGEQYF. As DNA, the CDR3 is TGTGCCAGCTCACCGATGGGGGGCGAGCAGTACTTC.

This clone is a singleton in its sample. The chain has TRBV4-3 and TRBJ1-2; maybe TRBD1 (6 bases). The ends were cut back, 0 bases at V and 4 bases at J, with 15 bases in the middle. Looked up from germline, CDR1 is LGHNA and CDR2 is YSLEER. The CDR3 totals 16 residues. Here the CDR3 DNA reads TGCGCCAGCAGCCAAGAGGGGGCGGGGGGGCTCTATGGCTACACCTTC. Translating gives CASSQEGAGGLYGYTF.

The chain recombines TRBV28 with TRBJ1-6, with TRBD1 identical over 9 bases. The junction had 4 bases not matched to a gene; V was cut back by 7 bases and J by 6 bases. Germline V gives CDR1 MDHEN, CDR2 SYDVKM. CDR3 length: 14 amino acids. CDR3 residues: CASISGQGNSPLHF. Written as DNA, the CDR3 is TGTGCCAGCATTTCGGGACAGGGTAATTCACCCCTCCACTTT.

V and J are TRBV5-1 and TRBJ2-3; D perhaps matches TRBD1 (5 bases). Trimming stripped 7 bases from V and 4 bases from J, with 19 bases between. The CDR3 length is 15 residues. Germline V gene sequence: CDR1 SGHRS, CDR2 YFSETQ. The CDR3: CASGAGHTGADTQYF. CDR3 nucleotide sequence: TGCGCCAGCGGGGCAGGACACACTGGGGCAGATACGCAGTATTTT.

The V and J genes are TRBV27 and TRBJ2-1; D gene unclear. This CDR3 is 12 amino acids long. V gave up 4 bases and J gave up 7 bases, with 8 bases separating them. Germline V gives CDR1 MNHEY, CDR2 SMNVEV (reference sequence). The CDR3 DNA reads TGTGCCAGCAGTTCTTTGAGTAATGAGCAGTTCTTC. Protein product: CASSSLSNEQFF.

Points on this clone: The junction departs from germline at one end; a sequencing error may be responsible. CDR3 protein: CASSQEANRGYGYTF. The DNA of the CDR3 is TGTGCCAGCAGCCAAGAGGCTAACAGGGGTTATGGGTACACCTTC. The chain couples TRBV4-2 to TRBJ1-2, with 7 positions matching TRBD1. This CDR3 is built from 15 residues. Germline V gene lookup returns CDR1 LGHNA and CDR2 YNFKEQ.

This sequence joins TRBV14 and TRBJ1-1; no firm D call. V lost 4 bases and J 8 bases, leaving 14 bases between the germline ends. Germline CDR1 SGHDN, CDR2 FVKESK. The CDR3 loop spans 13 amino acids. This chain's CDR3 is CASSRLKMSEAFF. As DNA, the CDR3 is TGTGCCAGCAGCCGTCTAAAAATGAGCGAAGCTTTCTTT.

V gene TRBV7-3 combines with J gene TRBJ1-1, with 9 nucleotides matching TRBD1. With V trimmed by 1 base and J by 3 bases, 6 bases remained unmatched. Germline CDR1 is SGHTA and CDR2 is FQGTGA. The CDR3 consists of 16 residues. Written as DNA, the CDR3 is TGTGCCAGCAGCTTAAGCGGGACAGGGTTCCACACTGAAGCTTTCTTT. Translated: CASSLSGTGFHTEAFF.

The J gene is TRBJ1-2, the V gene TRBV28; D gene uncertain. Trimming stripped 2 bases from V and 7 bases from J, with 14 bases between. The CDR3 sequence is 14 residues long. Germline CDR1 and CDR2: MDHEN and SYDVKM. The CDR3 spells CASSLPGGMGGYTF. DNA for the CDR3: TGTGCCAGCAGTTTACCGGGAGGGATGGGTGGCTACACCTTC.

This clone was seen a handful of times. The J gene is TRBJ2-1, the V gene TRBV7-9; D possibly corresponds to TRBD2 (5 bases). Trimming removed 3 bases from V and 0 bases from J, with 12 bases in between. Per the germline V gene, CDR1 is SEHNR and CDR2 is FQNEAQ (reference sequence). The CDR3 has 16 residues. The chain's CDR3 is CASSLRGSFSYNEQFF. DNA of the CDR3: TGTGCCAGCAGCTTGCGAGGGTCCTTCTCCTACAATGAGCAGTTCTTC.

The chain couples TRBV6-5 to TRBJ2-7; 7 bases fit TRBD1. The germline gives CDR1 MNHEY, CDR2 SVGAGI. V dropped 6 bases and J dropped 3; count of bases not matched to a gene: 5. This CDR3 region has 13 residues. CDR3 protein: CASRQGIHYEQYF. The CDR3, as DNA: TGTGCCAGCAGACAGGGGATTCACTACGAGCAGTACTTC.

The V and J genes are TRBV6-5 and TRBJ1-3, with TRBD1 matching 7 bases. Per germline, CDR1 MNHEY and CDR2 SVGAGI. J was trimmed by 4 bases and V by 6 bases; bases with no gene match: 9. This CDR3 spans 15 amino acids. The chain's CDR3 is CASSSGTDSGNTIYF. The CDR3 DNA is TGTGCCAGCAGCTCGGGGACAGACTCCGGAAACACCATATATTTT.

This chain links TRBV4-2 with TRBJ1-4, with 7 bases fitting TRBD1. V was pared by 5 bases and J by 8 bases, with 8 bases of the junction left unmatched. This CDR3 has 14 residues. The V gene's germline CDR1 is LGHNA and CDR2 YNFKEQ. The CDR3 here is CASSSRQGREKLFF. CDR3 in DNA: TGTGCCAGCAGCTCCCGACAGGGTAGAGAAAAACTGTTTTTT.

The V call is TRBV4-3, the J call TRBJ2-3; 11 nucleotides line up with TRBD2. The trim removed 2 bases at V and 7 bases at J, leaving 8 bases unmatched. Germline assignment: CDR1 LGHNA and CDR2 YSLEER. The CDR3 consists of 16 residues. The CDR3 nucleotides are TGCGCCAGCAGCCAAACAACGGGACTAGCGGTAAATACGCAGTATTTT. Translated, it gives CASSQTTGLAVNTQYF.

The rearrangement links TRBV15 to TRBJ1-1; tentatively, D is TRBD1 (6 bases). Germline CDR1 LNHNV, CDR2 YYDKDF (reference sequence). The CDR3 extends over 14 amino acids. V lost 1 base and J lost 3, with 9 bases in between. CDR3 sequence reads: CATSRVGAYTEAFF. The CDR3, as DNA: TGTGCCACCAGCAGAGTGGGGGCGTACACTGAAGCTTTCTTT.